These T cell receptor beta chains were read from a single sample in a study of blood T cells in healthy people across ages. One entry per CDR3 protein results from TCRdb running MiXCR on the 5' RACE reads. There are over 600,000 distinct CDR3 sequences in the sample; about 45% occur only once, and approximately 18% lies in the top ten. The sample consisted of blood. The receptors shown here come from an older man in good health. Both conserved end residues are part of each CDR3. The D gene is left open where the match is weak. Where a row states a size, it is once, few, many or the class of an expanded clone; other rows omit it.

d_gene: NA; abundance: few; j_gene: TRBJ2-6; v_gene: TRBV7-2; CDR3nt: TGTGCCAGCGCCGGTGTCTCTGGGGCCAACGTCCTGACTTTC; CDR3aa: CASAGVSGANVLTF
d_gene: TRBD2; abundance: few; j_gene: TRBJ2-1; v_gene: TRBV2; CDR3nt: TGTGCCAGCACCAGCGGGGAATACAATGAGCAGTTCTTC; CDR3aa: CASTSGEYNEQFF
d_gene: NA; abundance: few; j_gene: TRBJ1-2; v_gene: TRBV29-1; CDR3nt: TGCAGCGTTGTGAGGGCAGGGGGCTACACCTTC; CDR3aa: CSVVRAGGYTF
d_gene: NA; abundance: NA; j_gene: TRBJ2-7; v_gene: TRBV5-5; CDR3nt: TGTGCCAGCAGCTCCGGGACCACGGGGTACCACGAGCAGTACTTC; CDR3aa: CASSSGTTGYHEQYF
d_gene: TRBD1; abundance: NA; j_gene: TRBJ1-5; v_gene: TRBV20-1; CDR3nt: TGCAGTGCTAGGGGGGGGACAGACTATCAGCCCCAGCATTTT; CDR3aa: CSARGGTDYQPQHF
d_gene: TRBD2; abundance: NA; j_gene: TRBJ2-5; v_gene: TRBV20-1; CDR3nt: TGCAGTGCTAGAGCGTCGGTAGCGGGAGCCCCAGGAGAGGAGACCCAGTACTTC; CDR3aa: CSARASVAGAPGEETQYF
d_gene: NA; abundance: many; j_gene: TRBJ2-7; v_gene: TRBV4-2; CDR3nt: TGTGCCAGCAGCCAAGAGCTGATAACCCTTTACGAGCAGTACTTC; CDR3aa: CASSQELITLYEQYF
d_gene: NA; abundance: once; j_gene: TRBJ2-1; v_gene: TRBV5-1; CDR3nt: TGCGTCAGCAGCCCCCGGGCGGGTCCGTACGGTGAGCAGTTCTTC; CDR3aa: CVSSPRAGPYGEQFF
d_gene: NA; abundance: NA; j_gene: TRBJ2-3; v_gene: TRBV11-3; CDR3nt: TGTGCCAGCAGCTTAGATCGGGGCATAACAGATACGCAGTATTTT; CDR3aa: CASSLDRGITDTQYF
d_gene: NA; abundance: NA; j_gene: TRBJ2-3; v_gene: TRBV12-3/TRBV12-4; CDR3nt: TGTGCCAGCAGTTTGGATAACAACGTGGGGTATACGCAGTATTTT; CDR3aa: CASSLDNNVGYTQYF